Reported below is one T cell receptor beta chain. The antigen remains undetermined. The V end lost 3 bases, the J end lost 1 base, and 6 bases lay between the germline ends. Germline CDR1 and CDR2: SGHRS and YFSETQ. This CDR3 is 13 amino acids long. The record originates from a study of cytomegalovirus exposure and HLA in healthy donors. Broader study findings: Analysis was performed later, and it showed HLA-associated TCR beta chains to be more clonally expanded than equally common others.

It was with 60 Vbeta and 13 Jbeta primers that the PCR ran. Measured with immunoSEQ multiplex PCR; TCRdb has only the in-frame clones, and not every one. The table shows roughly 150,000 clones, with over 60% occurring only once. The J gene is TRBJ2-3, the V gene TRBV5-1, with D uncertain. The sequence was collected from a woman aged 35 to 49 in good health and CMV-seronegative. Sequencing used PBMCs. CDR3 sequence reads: CASSSLGTDTQYF. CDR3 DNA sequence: TGCGCCAGCAGCTCCCTCGGCACAGATACGCAGTATTTT.